This T cell receptor beta chain was profiled in a study of neurological immune-mediated disorders. Details on this clonotype: Antigen: not known.

The method for making cDNA was 5'RACE, and it used 10-nucleotide random UMIs. Every sequencing run generated in excess of 170 million TCR-beta sequences. These sequences covered 15-18 subjects. TCRdb used MiXCR to reprocess the 5' RACE reads, holding one entry per CDR3 protein. The sample holds some 30,000 distinct CDR3 sequences; over 20% are singletons and the top ten take approximately 16%. Notes on the study in general: The study found no CDR3 amino acid sequences shared by expanded clones across subjects, suggesting private repertoires in all groups.

Germline lookup yields CDR1 MRHNA and CDR2 SNTAGT. This CDR3 is built from 14 residues. The V gene lost 3 bases and the J gene lost 0 bases, with 3 bases spanning the gap. The receptor was derived from a woman aged 60-75 years in good health. The sequencing sample was made of PBMCs. The chain uses TRBV6-4 and TRBJ2-6, with D unresolved. CDR3 DNA: TGTGCCAGCAGTGAAGGCTCTGGGGCCAACGTCCTGACTTTC. This codes for CASSEGSGANVLTF.